In this sample, the clone carrying this TCR beta chain turned up a few times. These data come from a study of blood T cell repertoires in COVID-19. Across the whole study: Some COVID-19 samples were acute and others convalescent; all came from the United States, Italy and Spain. T cells, B-cell-depleted T cells, or PBMCs supplied cDNA or gDNA.

Per the study methods: Amplification of reference gene primers was used by the study to estimate nucleated cell counts. Repertoires were generated with immunoSEQ multiplex PCR, while TCRdb's copy carries only in-frame clones and drops some. That table is the source of V, J and clone size, and D and trimming were worked out from the DNA. Of about 290,000 clones listed, just under 85% were seen once; the top ten hold around 4.2%. Material for sequencing was peripheral blood. This clonotype was obtained from a woman aged 45-65 years with active or convalescent COVID-19.

Written as DNA, the CDR3 is TGTGCCAGCAGCTCGTCAACCGGTGAAGCTTTCTTT. It specifies CASSSSTGEAFF. V gene TRBV5-6 combines with J gene TRBJ1-1, with no clear D. V shed 3 bases and J shed 7 bases, with 10 bases lying between them. Germline lookup yields CDR1 SGHDT and CDR2 YYEEEE. The CDR3 spans 12 residues. Full variable domain (missing parts from reference TRBV5-6 and TRBJ1-1): DAGVTQSPTHLIKTRGQQVTLRCSPKSGHDTVSWYQQALGQGPQFIFQYYEEEERQRGNFPDRFSGHQFPNYSSELNVNALLLGDSALYLCASSSSTGEAFFGQGTRLTVV.